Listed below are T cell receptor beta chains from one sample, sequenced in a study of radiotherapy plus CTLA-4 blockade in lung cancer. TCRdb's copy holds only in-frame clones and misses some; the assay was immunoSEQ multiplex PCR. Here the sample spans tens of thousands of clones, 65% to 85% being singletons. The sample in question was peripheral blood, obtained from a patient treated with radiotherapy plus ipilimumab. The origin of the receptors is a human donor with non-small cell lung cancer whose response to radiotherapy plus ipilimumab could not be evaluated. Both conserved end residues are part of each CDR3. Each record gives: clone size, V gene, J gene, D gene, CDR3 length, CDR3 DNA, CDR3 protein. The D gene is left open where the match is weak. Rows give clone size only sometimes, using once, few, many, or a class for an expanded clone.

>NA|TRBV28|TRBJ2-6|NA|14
TGTGCCAGCAGAGACAGCTCTGGGGCCAACGTCCTGACTTTC
CASRDSSGANVLTF
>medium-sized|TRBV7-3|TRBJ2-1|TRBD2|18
TGTGCCAGCAGCCCTAATGGAGGGGTGGCTAGCGGGAGGAATGAGCAGTTCTTC
CASSPNGGVASGRNEQFF
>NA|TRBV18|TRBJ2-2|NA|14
TGTGCCAGCTCACCCCCGGGAGAGGCGGGGGAGCTGTTTTTT
CASSPPGEAGELFF
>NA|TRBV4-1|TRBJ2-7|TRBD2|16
TGCGCCAGCAGCCAAGAATCTAGCGGGGGTGCCTACGAGCAGTACTTC
CASSQESSGGAYEQYF
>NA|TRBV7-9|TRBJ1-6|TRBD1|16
TGTGCCAGCAGCCTGGGACAGGGGGCTAAAAATTCACCCCTCCACTTT
CASSLGQGAKNSPLHF
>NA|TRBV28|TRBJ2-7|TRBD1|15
TGTGCCAGCAGTTCCGTCCCAGGGGGCTCCTACGAGCAGTACTTC
CASSSVPGGSYEQYF
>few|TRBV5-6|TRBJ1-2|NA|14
TGTGCCAGCAGCTTGGACCCAGGTTCTTATGGCTACACCTTC
CASSLDPGSYGYTF
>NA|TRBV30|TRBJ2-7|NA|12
TGTGCCTGGACCCTACCTGGGCTCGAGCAGTACTTC
CAWTLPGLEQYF
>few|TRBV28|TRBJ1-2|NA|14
TGTGCCAGCAGTTCCCCTACAGGGATCTATGGCTACACCTTC
CASSSPTGIYGYTF
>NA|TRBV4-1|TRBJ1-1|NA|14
TGCGCCAGCAGCCAAGACGGTGGGAGCACTGAAGCTTTCTTT
CASSQDGGSTEAFF
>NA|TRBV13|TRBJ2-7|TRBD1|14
TGTGCCAGCAGGTACGGGACAGGGCGCCTCGAGCAGTACTTC
CASRYGTGRLEQYF
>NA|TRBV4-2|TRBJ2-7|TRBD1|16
TGTGCCAGCAGCCAAGCGACAGGGGGGAGCTCCTACGAGCAGTACTTC
CASSQATGGSSYEQYF
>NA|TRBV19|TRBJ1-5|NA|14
TGTGCCAGTAGTCCGGGGGGCGGCAATCAGCCCCAGCATTTT
CASSPGGGNQPQHF
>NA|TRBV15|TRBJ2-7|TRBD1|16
TGTGCCACCAGCTCTCCCTGGGGGACAGGGACTGCCGAGCAGTACTTC
CATSSPWGTGTAEQYF
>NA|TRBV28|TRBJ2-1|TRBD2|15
TGTGCCAGCAGTCTAGCGGGGGGTACCTACAATGAGCAGTTCTTC
CASSLAGGTYNEQFF
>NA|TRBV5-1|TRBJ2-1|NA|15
TGCGCCAGCAGCTTGTCAAGCGGAGGGAAAAATGAGCAGTTCTTC
CASSLSSGGKNEQFF
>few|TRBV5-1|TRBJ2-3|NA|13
TGCGCCAGCAGCTCTGTCCCCTCAGATACGCAGTATTTT
CASSSVPSDTQYF
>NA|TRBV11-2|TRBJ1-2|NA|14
TGTGCCAGCAGCTTAGGATGGGGCGTCCATGGCTACACCTTC
CASSLGWGVHGYTF
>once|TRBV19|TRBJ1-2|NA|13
TGTGCCAGTACCATACCGGAGTCCTATGGCTACACCTTC
CASTIPESYGYTF
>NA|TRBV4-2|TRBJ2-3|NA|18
TGTGCCAGCAGCCAAGATGGAGTAGCAGCCGCCTTCACAGATACGCAGTATTTT
CASSQDGVAAAFTDTQYF
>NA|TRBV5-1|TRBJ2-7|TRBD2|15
TGCGCCAGCAGATCAGTAGCGGGAGGGCCCGTCGAGCAGTACTTC
CASRSVAGGPVEQYF
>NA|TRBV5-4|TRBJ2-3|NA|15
TGTGCCAGCAGGAATAGCGGCACTAGCACAGATACGCAGTATTTT
CASRNSGTSTDTQYF